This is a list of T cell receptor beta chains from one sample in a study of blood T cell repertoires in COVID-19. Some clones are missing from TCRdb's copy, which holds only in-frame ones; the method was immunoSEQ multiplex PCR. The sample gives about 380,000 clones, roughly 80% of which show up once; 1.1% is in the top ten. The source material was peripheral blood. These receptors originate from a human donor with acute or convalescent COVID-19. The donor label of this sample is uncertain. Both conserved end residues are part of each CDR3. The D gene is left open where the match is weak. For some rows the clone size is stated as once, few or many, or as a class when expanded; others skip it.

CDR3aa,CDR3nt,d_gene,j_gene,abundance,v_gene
CATSRAGTGLDQPQHF,TGTGCCACCAGCAGAGCCGGGACAGGGCTGGATCAGCCCCAGCATTTT,TRBD1,TRBJ1-5,.,TRBV15
CASSTPGQANTEAFF,TGTGCCAGCAGCACTCCGGGACAGGCGAACACTGAAGCTTTCTTT,TRBD1,TRBJ1-1,once,TRBV2
CASSLALRGNQPQHF,TGTGCCAGCAGCTTAGCCCTCAGGGGTAATCAGCCCCAGCATTTT,.,TRBJ1-5,few,TRBV7-2
CAWSFPRGQGSYEQYF,TGTGCCTGGAGCTTCCCCCGGGGACAGGGCTCCTACGAGCAGTACTTC,TRBD1,TRBJ2-7,.,TRBV30
CASSLSRLNQPQHF,TGTGCCAGCAGCTTATCCAGACTCAATCAGCCCCAGCATTTT,.,TRBJ1-5,.,TRBV7-2
CAWSPTGTVIREQFF,TGTGCCTGGAGTCCGACAGGGACGGTCATTCGAGAGCAGTTCTTC,TRBD1,TRBJ2-1,few,TRBV30
CASSQETRYNEQYF,TGCGCCAGCAGCCAAGAGACGCGGTACAACGAGCAGTACTTC,.,TRBJ2-7,.,TRBV4-1
CATSDNAIGGLTGELFF,TGTGCCACCAGTGACAACGCCATAGGGGGCTTGACCGGGGAGCTGTTTTTT,TRBD1,TRBJ2-2,.,TRBV24-1
CASSLARTGNTEAFF,TGTGCCAGCAGCTTAGCGCGGACAGGGAACACTGAAGCTTTCTTT,TRBD1,TRBJ1-1,.,TRBV11-2
CSASVGAINQPQHF,TGCAGTGCTAGTGTTGGGGCTATCAATCAGCCCCAGCATTTT,.,TRBJ1-5,once,TRBV20-1
CASSFRSGLGTGELFF,TGTGCCAGCAGCTTTAGGAGCGGCCTCGGGACCGGGGAGCTGTTTTTT,.,TRBJ2-2,.,TRBV7-7
CASSVSGQETQYF,TGCGCCAGCAGCGTTAGCGGTCAAGAGACCCAGTACTTC,.,TRBJ2-5,.,TRBV5-1
CAINDQGINTEAFF,TGTGCCATCAACGACCAGGGAATCAACACTGAAGCTTTCTTT,.,TRBJ1-1,.,TRBV10-3
CASSYSRPTVYTEAFF,TGTGCCAGCAGTTACTCGAGGCCGACAGTCTACACTGAAGCTTTCTTT,.,TRBJ1-1,.,TRBV6-5
CASTVKTGINTEAFF,TGTGCCAGCACAGTAAAGACAGGGATCAACACTGAAGCTTTCTTT,TRBD1,TRBJ1-1,.,TRBV18
CASSSLLGGAYGNTIYF,TGTGCCAGCAGTTCCCTCCTGGGGGGTGCATATGGAAACACCATATATTTT,.,TRBJ1-3,.,TRBV28
CASSRQGQNTEAFF,TGTGCCAGCTCGCGACAGGGCCAGAACACTGAAGCTTTCTTT,TRBD1,TRBJ1-1,once,TRBV18
CASRRLRGRNGYTF,TGCGCCAGCAGACGCCTGAGGGGGCGGAATGGCTACACCTTC,TRBD1,TRBJ1-2,.,TRBV23-1